This T cell receptor (beta chain) was retrieved from a study of T cell responses to AZD1222 COVID-19 vaccine. After removal of 3 bases from V and 5 bases from J, the junction contained 9 bases not matched to a gene. Germline-derived CDR1 and CDR2 are SGHTA and FQGTGA. CDR3 length: 16 residues. Only in-frame clones appear in the TCRdb table, and some are missing; sequencing was by immunoSEQ multiplex PCR. The repertoire has about 120,000 clones, approximately 90% of them found once; the top ten carry approximately 20%. J is TRBJ1-2 and V is TRBV7-3; 10 bases are shared with TRBD1. The sequence was obtained from an adult in good health. Sample: peripheral blood, taken on day 0 of AZD1222 vaccination. CDR3 in amino acids: CASSLYPGQGNYGYTF. The DNA for the CDR3 is TGTGCCAGCAGCTTGTACCCGGGACAGGGGAATTATGGCTACACCTTC. The full variable domain, completed using reference TRBV7-3 and TRBJ1-2, is GAGVSQTPSNKVTEKGKYVELRCDPISGHTALYWYRQSLGQGPEFLIYFQGTGAADDSGLPNDRFFAVRPEGSVSTLKIQRTERGDSAVYLCASSLYPGQGNYGYTFGSGTRLTVV.